Presented here are 20 T cell receptor beta chains from one specimen sequenced in a study of T cells after yellow fever vaccination. TCRdb analysed the 5' RACE reads with MiXCR anew, one entry per CDR3 protein. The sample holds about 300,000 distinct CDR3 sequences, approximately 8% seen once. Here the sequenced sample was CD4+ T cells sorted from PBMCs, taken 5 days after the yellow fever booster vaccination. Receptor source: a man between 18 and 35 years old who received the YFV17D yellow fever vaccine.

This clonotype was detected ten times or more. The chain carries TRBV4-1 and TRBJ2-1, with 12 bases that match TRBD2. The CDR3 has 18 amino acids. Unmatched junction bases numbered 11, after V lost 0 bases and J lost 8 bases. CDR1 is MGHRA and CDR2 is YSYEKL in the germline V gene. CDR3 bases: TGCGCCAGCAGCCAAGATCAGACTAGCGGGGGTATCAGTTATGAGCAGTTCTTC. Encoded protein: CASSQDQTSGGISYEQFF.

DNA of the CDR3: TGCGCCAGCAGCCAAGATCCTGGGGCCAACGTCCTGACTTTC. It specifies CASSQDPGANVLTF. This rearrangement joins TRBV4-3 to TRBJ2-6; D is unresolved. Germline CDR1 and CDR2: LGHNA and YSLEER. With 0 bases removed from V and 2 bases from J, the gap between germline ends came to 2 bases. The CDR3 extends over 14 amino acids.

The chain recombines TRBV6-5 with TRBJ1-2; the D gene is possibly TRBD1 (6 bases). Germline V CDR1 and CDR2: MNHEY, SVGAGI. Trimming cost V 5 bases and J 6 bases, with 16 bases left between them. The CDR3 has 14 residues. As DNA, the CDR3 is TGTGCCAGCAGTCGCACCGGACAGAACCATGGCTACACCTTC. Its translation is CASSRTGQNHGYTF.

This chain joins TRBV10-3 and TRBJ2-3; TRBD1 or TRBD2 may be the D gene (5 bases each). From germline, CDR1 is ENHRY and CDR2 SYGVKD. V lost 2 bases and J 3 bases, leaving 6 bases between the germline ends. The CDR3 is made up of 13 amino acids. The CDR3, as DNA: TGTGCCATCAGTGAGGGGGGAACAGATACGCAGTATTTT. Translated: CAISEGGTDTQYF.

This clonotype appeared a few times. This chain joins TRBV4-3 and TRBJ1-5; a weak D match, TRBD1 (6 bases). The CDR3 is 15 amino acids. Germline V gene lookup returns CDR1 LGHNA and CDR2 YSLEER. V lost 7 bases and J lost 6, with 19 bases in between. CDR3 coding DNA: TGCGCCAGCACCCGGGACACCAACGCCGGTCAGCCCCAGCATTTT. This sequence encodes CASTRDTNAGQPQHF.

This clonotype was seen ten or more times. The genes are TRBV4-3 and TRBJ2-1, with TRBD1 matching over 7 bases. The CDR3 covers 12 residues. V lost 4 bases, J lost 6 bases, and 0 bases stayed unmatched. Germline values: CDR1 LGHNA, CDR2 YSLEER. CDR3 loop: CASSRDSNEQFF. The DNA for the CDR3 is TGCGCCAGCAGCCGGGACAGCAATGAGCAGTTCTTC.

This clonotype has a count of ten or more. The V and J genes are TRBV7-9 and TRBJ1-4, with 7 bases lining up with TRBD1. The V gene end was trimmed by 0 bases and the J gene end by 8 bases; junction bases not matched to a gene: 0. CDR3 length equals 13 residues. Per germline, CDR1 SEHNR and CDR2 FQNEAQ (reference sequence). The CDR3 DNA follows: TGTGCCAGCAGCTTAGCAGGGGGCGAAAAACTGTTTTTT. Translated: CASSLAGGEKLFF.

This clonotype was counted between two and nine times. V and J are TRBV7-2 and TRBJ2-3; 8 bases are a match to TRBD1. This CDR3 region has 14 residues. CDR1 is SGHTA and CDR2 is FQGNSA in the germline V gene. The ends lost 5 bases at V and 7 bases at J; junction bases unmatched: 8. In nucleotides, the CDR3 is TGTGCCAGCAGCCCGGGACAGGAGGGAAATACGCAGTATTTT. Its protein product is CASSPGQEGNTQYF.

This clonotype was seen only a few times. The rearrangement links TRBV5-4 to TRBJ2-5; 7 nucleotides match TRBD2. Trimming at V came to 5 bases and at J to 5 bases, leaving 6 bases not matched to a gene. Germline assignment: CDR1 SGHNT and CDR2 YYREEE (reference sequence). This CDR3 has 13 amino acids. The CDR3 here is CASRPTSQETQYF. The CDR3 DNA sequence: TGTGCCAGCAGACCGACTAGCCAGGAGACCCAGTACTTC.

V gene TRBV20-1 combines with J gene TRBJ2-7, with D uncertain. Germline-derived CDR1 and CDR2 are DFQATT and SNEGSKA (reference sequence). V was pared by 7 bases and J by 3 bases, with 25 bases between. There are 16 residues in the CDR3. The CDR3 reads CSEVSATRVEVYEQYV. CDR3 nucleotide sequence: TGCAGTGAGGTCTCCGCAACCCGGGTTGAAGTCTACGAGCAGTACGTC.

This clonotype turned up a few times. V gene TRBV12-3 or TRBV12-4 combines with J gene TRBJ1-6; no reliable D call. The V and J ends lost 3 bases and 6 bases respectively, with 12 bases between them. The CDR3 covers 15 residues. CDR3 sequence reads: CASSFPDGFNSPLHF. CDR3 sequence (DNA): TGTGCCAGCAGTTTCCCCGACGGGTTTAATTCACCCCTCCACTTT.

The V call is TRBV20-1, the J call TRBJ2-1; TRBD2 matches 9 bases. Germline-derived CDR1 and CDR2 are DFQATT and SNEGSKA (reference sequence). The J segment lost 10 bases and the V segment lost 2 bases, leaving 9 bases of the junction unmatched. This CDR3 region has 14 residues. The DNA of the CDR3 is TGCAGTGCTAGAAGGCGGGGGGGTCCGGGCGAGCAGTTCTTC. It codes for CSARRRGGPGEQFF.

The table lists this clonotype with a few counts. The chain carries TRBV20-1 and TRBJ1-4, with a possible D match to TRBD1 (5 bases). Trimming removed 6 bases at V and 0 bases at J, with 11 bases between. Germline values: CDR1 DFQATT, CDR2 SNEGSKA (reference sequence). This CDR3 region has 14 residues. CDR3 amino acids: CSAPPTATNEKLFF. In DNA form, the CDR3 reads TGCAGTGCCCCTCCGACAGCAACTAATGAAAAACTGTTTTTT.

In its sample, this clonotype was seen many times. This chain joins TRBV15 and TRBJ2-1; D is ambiguous. Germline V gene data show CDR1 as LNHNV and CDR2 as YYDKDF (reference sequence). V dropped 7 bases and J dropped 1 base, with 8 bases sitting between them. The CDR3 consists of 13 residues. The chain's CDR3 is CATTGGSYNEQFF. CDR3 in DNA: TGTGCCACCACTGGCGGATCCTACAATGAGCAGTTCTTC.

In this sample, this clonotype turned up a few times. J is TRBJ2-1 and V is TRBV7-2; D might be TRBD2 (5 bases). From germline, CDR1 is SGHTA and CDR2 FQGNSA. This CDR3 contains 15 residues. Trimming pared 1 base from V and 5 bases from J, leaving 12 bases between. The CDR3 loop reads CASSLVRGFNNEQFF. CDR3 in DNA: TGTGCCAGCAGCTTAGTCCGGGGTTTCAACAATGAGCAGTTCTTC.

This clonotype has more than one count but fewer than ten. One junction end disagrees with the germline gene, perhaps due to a read error. The chain uses TRBV7-2 and TRBJ2-7; 7 positions match TRBD1. The CDR3 totals 13 residues. Germline CDR1 and CDR2: SGHTA and FQGNSA. CDR3 DNA: TGTGCCAGCAGCTTAGCACGGACAGGCCTAAAAAACTTC. Its translation: CASSLARTGLKNF.

The CDR3 coding sequence is TGTGCCAGCAGCTTGGTTGTTGGGACAGCGGTTGAGCAGTTCTTC. This encodes CASSLVVGTAVEQFF. The V gene is TRBV5-5, the J gene TRBJ2-1, with TRBD1 identical over 7 bases. J gave up 9 bases and V 0 bases, and 9 bases lay outside the gene matches. The CDR3 length is 15 residues. Germline CDR1 SGHKS, CDR2 YYEKEE (reference sequence).

This clonotype was seen a handful of times. This chain connects TRBV29-1 to TRBJ1-2; D not resolved. This CDR3 has 11 residues. V was pared by 3 bases and J by 6 bases, with 8 bases between. Per germline, CDR1 SQVTM and CDR2 ANQGSEA. This chain's CDR3 is CSVEGMDGYTF. CDR3 DNA sequence: TGCAGCGTTGAGGGGATGGATGGCTACACCTTC.

Ten or more counts support this clonotype. The chain links TRBV10-3 to TRBJ2-1; the match to TRBD2 covers 15 bases. The V gene's germline CDR1 is ENHRY and CDR2 SYGVKD. CDR3 size: 15 residues. Losses at the gene ends were 6 bases for V and 7 bases for J; bases not matched to a gene: 4. In nucleotides, the CDR3 is TGTGCCATCAGGGGGACTAGCGGGGGGACAAATGAGCAGTTCTTC. The encoded protein is CAIRGTSGGTNEQFF.

This rearrangement joins TRBV11-2 to TRBJ2-2; maybe TRBD1 (6 bases). The CDR3 consists of 14 residues. V lost 8 bases and J lost 8, with 18 bases in between. Germline V gene data show CDR1 as SGHAT and CDR2 as FQNNGV. The CDR3, as DNA: TGTGCCAGCGGGCAGGGGCGAAGCATGGGGGAGCTGTTTTTT. It codes for CASGQGRSMGELFF.